The 28 T cell receptor beta chains in this list originate from one sample, sequenced in a study of blood T cell repertoires in COVID-19. Assay used: immunoSEQ multiplex PCR; TCRdb lists only in-frame clones, some missing. The data contain about 220,000 clones, under 90% of them seen just once; the ten biggest clones take up approximately 5.1%. Sequenced sample: peripheral blood. These TCRs come from a woman aged 55-75 years who had recovered from COVID-19.

The V gene is TRBV7-9, the J gene TRBJ1-2; perhaps TRBD1 as D (5 bases). Germline V gives CDR1 SEHNR, CDR2 FQNEAQ (reference sequence). The CDR3 runs 13 residues. V lost 5 bases and J 1 base, leaving 8 bases between the germline ends. CDR3 in amino acids: CASSPTVNYGYTF. The CDR3 DNA sequence: TGTGCCAGCAGCCCGACAGTTAACTATGGCTACACCTTC.

The chain has TRBV5-1 and TRBJ1-2; TRBD1 matches 12 bases. The trim removed 3 bases at V and 5 bases at J, leaving 17 bases unmatched. The CDR3 runs 19 residues. The germline V gene has CDR1 SGHRS and CDR2 YFSETQ. CDR3 region: CASSSGDRDRGLGEYGYTF. CDR3 sequence (DNA): TGCGCCAGCAGCTCCGGGGACCGGGACAGGGGGCTTGGGGAGTATGGCTACACCTTC. Filled out from reference TRBV5-1 and TRBJ1-2, the complete variable domain reads KAGVTQTPRYLIKTRGQQVTLSCSPISGHRSVSWYQQTPGQGLQFLFEYFSETQRNKGNFPGRFSGRQFSNSRSEMNVSTLELGDSALYLCASSSGDRDRGLGEYGYTFGSGTRLTVV.

This rearrangement joins TRBV12-3 or TRBV12-4 to TRBJ1-4; no clear D gene. V dropped 2 bases and J dropped 10 bases, with 8 bases sitting between them. The length of the CDR3 is 12 residues. The CDR3 region has the DNA TGTGCCAGCAGTTTAAGGGAGGGAAAACTGTTTTTT. This codes for CASSLREGKLFF.

This rearrangement joins TRBV6-6 to TRBJ1-2; 9 bases agree with TRBD1. The CDR3 is 13 amino acids. V dropped 2 bases and J dropped 6; count of bases not matched to a gene: 1. The germline V gene has CDR1 MNHNY and CDR2 SVGAGI (reference sequence). As DNA, the CDR3 is TGTGCCAGCAGTTACGACAGGGGGGATGGCTACACCTTC. It encodes CASSYDRGDGYTF.

The genes are TRBV13 and TRBJ2-7; 9 bases match TRBD2. CDR1 PRHDT and CDR2 FYEKMQ come from the germline V gene (reference sequence). The CDR3 has 14 residues. V trimming: 4 bases; J trimming: 1 base; junction bases outside the gene matches: 2. CDR3 in DNA: TGTGCCAGCAGCTCAGCGGGGGGTTCCTACGAGCAGTACTTC. Residues: CASSSAGGSYEQYF.

The chain employs TRBV4-1 and TRBJ1-4, with D unresolved. The CDR3 loop spans 16 amino acids. V lost 1 base and J 0 bases, leaving 9 bases between the germline ends. In germline, CDR1 is MGHRA, CDR2 YSYEKL. The DNA of the CDR3 is TGCGCCAGCAGCCAAGTGCTGAGGGCAACTAATGAAAAACTGTTTTTT. Its translation: CASSQVLRATNEKLFF.

This chain uses TRBV15 with TRBJ1-3; D unresolved. Germline V gene data show CDR1 as LNHNV and CDR2 as YYDKDF (reference sequence). The V and J ends lost 0 bases and 0 bases respectively, with 6 bases between them. This CDR3 contains 15 residues. The CDR3 sequence: CATSRDRFSGNTIYF. The CDR3 DNA is TGTGCCACCAGCAGAGATCGGTTCTCTGGAAACACCATATATTTT. The variable domain in full, completed from reference TRBV15 and TRBJ1-3, reads DAMVIQNPRYQVTQFGKPVTLSCSQTLNHNVMYWYQQKSSQAPKLLFHYYDKDFNNEADTPDNFQSRRPNTSFCFLDIRSPGLGDTAMYLCATSRDRFSGNTIYFGEGSWLTVV.

The chain employs TRBV12-3 or TRBV12-4 and TRBJ1-3; D possibly corresponds to TRBD1 (6 bases). This CDR3 spans 12 amino acids. V dropped 3 bases and J dropped 11 bases, with 11 bases sitting between them. The CDR3 region is CASSFPDSPIYF. CDR3 sequence (DNA): TGTGCCAGCAGTTTTCCGGACAGTCCCATATATTTT.

V gene TRBV5-8 combines with J gene TRBJ1-3, with D possibly being TRBD1 (5 bases). Trimming shortened V by 3 bases and J by 2 bases, and 15 bases separated the two germline ends. This CDR3 is built from 16 residues. The germline V gene has CDR1 SGHTS and CDR2 YDEGEE. CDR3 DNA sequence: TGTGCCAGCAGCTCCAGGTGGGGGGAAACTGGAAACACCATATATTTT. This encodes CASSSRWGETGNTIYF.

The rearrangement uses TRBV5-4 and TRBJ1-2, with 12 bases matching TRBD1. V shed 4 bases, J shed 3 bases, and the junction held 4 bases outside the gene matches. CDR3 length: 15 residues. The germline gives CDR1 SGHNT, CDR2 YYREEE (reference sequence). Here the CDR3 reads CASSAGQGAYYGYTF. Written as DNA, the CDR3 is TGTGCCAGCAGCGCGGGACAGGGGGCCTACTATGGCTACACCTTC.

The chain uses TRBV21-1 and TRBJ2-1; the tabulated D call, TRBD2, remains unverified against the DNA. TRBV21-1 is a known pseudogene. There are 14 residues in the CDR3. In nucleotides, the CDR3 is TGTGCCAGCAGCAACATAGTGGGGGGAGCCGAGCAGTTCTTC. It encodes CASSNIVGGAEQFF.

This sequence joins TRBV18 and TRBJ2-5; 7 nucleotides match TRBD2. In germline, CDR1 is KGHSH, CDR2 LQKENI. CDR3 size: 15 residues. V dropped 3 bases and J dropped 5; count of bases not matched to a gene: 9. The CDR3 is CASSPRGGDGETQYF. The CDR3 nucleotides read TGTGCCAGCTCACCCCGGGGAGGGGATGGCGAGACCCAGTACTTC.

This clone was counted a single time. The chain is built from TRBV18 and TRBJ2-1, with unresolved D. Germline V gene sequence: CDR1 KGHSH, CDR2 LQKENI. CDR3 size: 20 residues. V was shortened by 0 bases and J by 2 bases, with 23 bases between the two germline ends. The CDR3 sequence is CASSPPTKKALVLTYNEQFF. In DNA, the CDR3 is TGTGCCAGCTCACCACCAACGAAAAAGGCATTGGTACTAACCTACAATGAGCAGTTCTTC. The complete variable domain, with remaining parts taken from reference TRBV18 and TRBJ2-1, reads NAGVMQNPRHLVRRRGQEARLRCSPMKGHSHVYWYRQLPEEGLKFMVYLQKENIIDESGMPKERFSAEFPKEGPSILRIQQVVRGDSAAYFCASSPPTKKALVLTYNEQFFGPGTRLTVL.

The table lists this clone with a count of one. This rearrangement joins TRBV3-1 (or the pseudogene TRBV3-2) to TRBJ1-2, with a possible D match to TRBD1 (5 bases). Germline CDR1 is LGHDT and CDR2 is YNNKEL (reference sequence). V lost 0 bases, J lost 5 bases, and 13 bases lay in between. CDR3 length equals 15 residues. Written as DNA, the CDR3 is TGTGCCAGCAGCCAAGATATGAGACAGCGTTATGGCTACACCTTC. This translates into CASSQDMRQRYGYTF.

This clone has just one count. The chain combines TRBV13 with TRBJ2-2; TRBD2 aligns across 7 bases. Germline loops: CDR1 PRHDT, CDR2 FYEKMQ (reference sequence). The CDR3 is 16 residues long. V trimming: 8 bases; J trimming: 6 bases; junction bases outside the gene matches: 15. The CDR3 region has the DNA TGTGCCAGCGGACACCCGGCTAGCGGCCCATCCGGGGAGCTGTTTTTT. Its protein product is CASGHPASGPSGELFF.

CDR3: CASRRPPTGKFSFGEQYF. The CDR3 DNA sequence: TGTGCAAGTCGCCGGCCTCCCACAGGGAAATTTTCGTTCGGCGAGCAGTACTTC. The chain combines TRBV12-2 with TRBJ2-7; TRBD1, as called in the table, went unchecked against the DNA. TRBV12-2 is deemed a pseudogene. The CDR3 runs 18 residues.

This chain's CDR3 is CASSVSVQGQETQYF. The DNA of the CDR3 is TGTGCCAGCAGCGTAAGTGTACAGGGACAAGAGACCCAGTACTTC. The chain couples TRBV9 to TRBJ2-5; possibly TRBD1 for D (6 bases). The germline V gene has CDR1 SGDLS and CDR2 YYNGEE. V lost 1 base, J lost 2 bases, and 12 bases lay in between. The CDR3 contains 15 residues.

The rearrangement joins TRBV13 to TRBJ1-1; 10 bases align to TRBD1. With V trimmed by 6 bases and J by 3 bases, 7 bases remained unmatched. This CDR3 region has 15 residues. Per the germline V gene, CDR1 is PRHDT and CDR2 is FYEKMQ (reference sequence). CDR3 protein: CASRETGGGDTEAFF. The DNA of the CDR3 is TGTGCCAGCAGAGAGACAGGGGGCGGTGACACTGAAGCTTTCTTT.

The rearrangement joins TRBV12-3 or TRBV12-4 to TRBJ2-1; TRBD2 is a possible D gene (7 bases). The CDR3 is 13 residues long. Trimming removed 5 bases from V and 9 bases from J, with 14 bases in between. The CDR3: CASSPNRGGEQFF. CDR3 in DNA: TGTGCCAGCAGTCCCAATAGGGGGGGTGAGCAGTTCTTC.

This chain uses TRBV3-1 (or the pseudogene TRBV3-2) with TRBJ1-5, with D possibly being TRBD1 (5 bases). Germline V CDR1 and CDR2: LGHDT, YNNKEL (reference sequence). The CDR3 is 15 residues long. Trimming removed 4 bases from V and 2 bases from J, with 12 bases in between. The chain's CDR3 is CASSLSGAGNQPQHF. Here the CDR3 DNA reads TGTGCCAGCAGCCTGAGTGGGGCAGGCAATCAGCCCCAGCATTTT.

The chain joins TRBV27 to TRBJ1-4; maybe TRBD1 (5 bases). The V gene's germline CDR1 is MNHEY and CDR2 SMNVEV (reference sequence). The CDR3 has 14 residues. V was cut by 6 bases and J by 0 bases, with 8 bases left in between. The CDR3 bases are TGTGCCAGCAGACCGACAGCAACTAATGAAAAACTGTTTTTT. Its protein is CASRPTATNEKLFF. Together with reference TRBV27 and TRBJ1-4, the CDR3 gives the full variable domain: EAQVTQNPRYLITVTGKKLTVTCSQNMNHEYMSWYRQDPGLGLRQIYYSMNVEVTDKGDVPEGYKVSRKEKRNFPLILESPSPNQTSLYFCASRPTATNEKLFFGSGTQLSVL.

The chain uses TRBV5-1 and TRBJ2-7; 7 bases are shared with TRBD1. There are 12 residues in the CDR3. After removal of 7 bases from V and 2 bases from J, the junction contained 3 bases not matched to a gene. Germline V gives CDR1 SGHRS, CDR2 YFSETQ. CDR3 loop: CASGDRAYEQYF. CDR3 bases: TGCGCCAGCGGCGACAGGGCCTACGAGCAGTACTTC.

The J gene is TRBJ2-3, the V gene TRBV10-3, with 9 bases that match TRBD2. Germline V gene data show CDR1 as ENHRY and CDR2 as SYGVKD. The CDR3 length is 14 residues. J was trimmed by 7 bases and V by 5 bases; bases with no gene match: 7. Written as DNA, the CDR3 is TGTGCCATCAGTATAGCGGGGGTGATGAATACGCAGTATTTT. This codes for CAISIAGVMNTQYF.

The chain uses TRBV20-1 and TRBJ2-7; TRBD1 agrees at 8 bases. The CDR3 loop spans 16 amino acids. V gave up 3 bases and J gave up 0 bases; unmatched junction bases: 10. The germline gives CDR1 DFQATT, CDR2 SNEGSKA (reference sequence). As DNA, the CDR3 is TGCAGTGCTAGTGTGTGGAGGACAGGGAGCTCCTACGAGCAGTACTTC. It specifies CSASVWRTGSSYEQYF.

The genes are TRBV11-2 and TRBJ2-1; D not resolved. CDR1 is SGHAT, CDR2 FQNNGV, per germline. Trimming removed 1 base from V and 9 bases from J, with 7 bases in between. CDR3 length: 12 residues. The CDR3 nucleotides read TGTGCCAGCAGCTTAGTCCCGGGTGAGCAGTTCTTC. It translates to CASSLVPGEQFF. Full variable domain (missing parts from reference TRBV11-2 and TRBJ2-1): EAGVAQSPRYKIIEKRQSVAFWCNPISGHATLYWYQQILGQGPKLLIQFQNNGVVDDSQLPKDRFSAERLKGVDSTLKIQPAKLEDSAVYLCASSLVPGEQFFGPGTRLTVL.

The V and J genes are TRBV7-9 and TRBJ2-3; D ambiguous. Trimming cost V 1 base and J 0 bases, with 17 bases left between them. Per the germline V gene, CDR1 is SEHNR and CDR2 is FQNEAQ (reference sequence). The CDR3 is 18 residues long. This CDR3 reads CASSLVRIYRTSTDTQYF. The CDR3 nucleotides read TGTGCCAGCAGCTTAGTCCGTATCTACAGAACTAGCACAGATACGCAGTATTTT. Full variable domain (rest looked up from reference TRBV7-9 and TRBJ2-3): DTGVSQNPRHKITKRGQNVTFRCDPISEHNRLYWYRQTLGQGPEFLTYFQNEAQLEKSRLLSDRFSAERPKGSFSTLEIQRTEQGDSAMYLCASSLVRIYRTSTDTQYFGPGTRLTVL.

This clone was recorded only once. V usage is TRBV27 and J usage is TRBJ2-7, with D perhaps TRBD1 (6 bases). The V end was cut by 5 bases, the J end by 2 bases, with 16 bases between. The CDR3 consists of 15 residues. Germline values: CDR1 MNHEY, CDR2 SMNVEV (reference sequence). CDR3 protein: CASSMHQGLPYEQYF. The DNA of the CDR3 is TGTGCCAGCAGTATGCATCAGGGGCTCCCCTACGAGCAGTACTTC.

Regarding this clone: The same CDR3 arises from other DNA sequences in this sample as well. The genes are TRBV30 and TRBJ1-1; D is unresolved. Trimming stripped 0 bases from V and 2 bases from J, with 7 bases between. Germline CDR1 GTSNPN, CDR2 SVGIG (reference sequence). There are 13 residues in the CDR3. The CDR3 nucleotides are TGTGCCTGGAGTGTACAAGTAAACACTGAAGCTTTCTTT. Protein sequence: CAWSVQVNTEAFF.